The clone carrying this T cell receptor beta chain was counted ten times or more. The source of the sample is a study of blood T cells in healthy people across ages. A second PCR, run for about 7 to 12 cycles, used a sample-barcoded 5' primer plus a J-beta primer mix. TCRdb analysed the 5' RACE reads with MiXCR anew, one entry per CDR3 protein. The repertoire holds approximately 580,000 distinct CDR3 sequences, with 20% to 30% as singletons. Germline V gives CDR1 SQVTM, CDR2 ANQGSEA. Trimming removed 5 bases at V and 5 bases at J, with 15 bases between. This CDR3 region has 14 residues. The same sample was also studied in work on T cells of mothers and their children.

The chain joins TRBV29-1 to TRBJ1-4, with TRBD1 as a possible D gene (6 bases). The sample comprised blood. The TCR sequence derives from a boy aged 10-17 years in good health. Written as DNA, the CDR3 is TGCAGCGTTTTACTAGGACAGAGGAATGAAAAACTGTTTTTT. Translating gives CSVLLGQRNEKLFF.